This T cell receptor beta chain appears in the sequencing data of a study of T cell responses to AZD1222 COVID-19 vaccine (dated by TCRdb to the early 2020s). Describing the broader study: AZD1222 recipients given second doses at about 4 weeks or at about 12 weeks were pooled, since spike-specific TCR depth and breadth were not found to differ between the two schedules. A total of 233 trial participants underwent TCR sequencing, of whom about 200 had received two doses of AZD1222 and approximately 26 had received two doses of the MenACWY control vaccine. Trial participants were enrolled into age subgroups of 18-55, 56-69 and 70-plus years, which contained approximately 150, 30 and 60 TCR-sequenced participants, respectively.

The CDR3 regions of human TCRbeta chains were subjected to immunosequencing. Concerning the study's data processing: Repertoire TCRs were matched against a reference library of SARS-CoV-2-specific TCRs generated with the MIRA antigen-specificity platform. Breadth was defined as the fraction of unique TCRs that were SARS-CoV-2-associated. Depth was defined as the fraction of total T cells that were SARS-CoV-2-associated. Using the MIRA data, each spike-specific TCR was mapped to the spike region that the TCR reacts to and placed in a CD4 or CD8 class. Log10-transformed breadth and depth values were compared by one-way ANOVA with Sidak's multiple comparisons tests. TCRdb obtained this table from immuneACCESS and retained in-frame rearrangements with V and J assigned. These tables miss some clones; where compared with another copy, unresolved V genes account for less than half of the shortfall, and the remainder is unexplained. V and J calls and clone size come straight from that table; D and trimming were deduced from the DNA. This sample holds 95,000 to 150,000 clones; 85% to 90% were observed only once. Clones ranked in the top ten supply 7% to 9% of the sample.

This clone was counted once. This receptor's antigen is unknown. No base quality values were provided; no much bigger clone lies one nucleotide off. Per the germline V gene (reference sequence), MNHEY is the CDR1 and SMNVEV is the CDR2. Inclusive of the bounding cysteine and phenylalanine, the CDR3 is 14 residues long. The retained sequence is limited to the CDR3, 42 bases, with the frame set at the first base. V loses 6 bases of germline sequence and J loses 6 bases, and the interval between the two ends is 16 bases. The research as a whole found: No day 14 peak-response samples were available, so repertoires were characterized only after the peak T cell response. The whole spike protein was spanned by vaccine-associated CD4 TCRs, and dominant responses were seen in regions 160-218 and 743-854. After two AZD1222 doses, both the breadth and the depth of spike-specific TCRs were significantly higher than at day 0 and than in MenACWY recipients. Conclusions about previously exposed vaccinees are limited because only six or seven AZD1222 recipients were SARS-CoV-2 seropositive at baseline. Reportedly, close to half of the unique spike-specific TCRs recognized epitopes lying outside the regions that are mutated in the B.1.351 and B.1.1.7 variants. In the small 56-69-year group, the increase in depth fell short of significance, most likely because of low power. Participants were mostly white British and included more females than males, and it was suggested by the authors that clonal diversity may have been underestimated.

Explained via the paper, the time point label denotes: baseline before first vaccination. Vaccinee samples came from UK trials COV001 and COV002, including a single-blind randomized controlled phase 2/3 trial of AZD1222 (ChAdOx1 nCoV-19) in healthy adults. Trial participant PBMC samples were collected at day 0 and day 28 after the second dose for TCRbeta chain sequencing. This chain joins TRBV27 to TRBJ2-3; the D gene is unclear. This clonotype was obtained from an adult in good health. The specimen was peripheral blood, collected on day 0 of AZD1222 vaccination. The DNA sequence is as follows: TGTGCCAGCAGGAGGCGGCTATCTGGGGATACGCAGTATTTT. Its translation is CASRRRLSGDTQYF.